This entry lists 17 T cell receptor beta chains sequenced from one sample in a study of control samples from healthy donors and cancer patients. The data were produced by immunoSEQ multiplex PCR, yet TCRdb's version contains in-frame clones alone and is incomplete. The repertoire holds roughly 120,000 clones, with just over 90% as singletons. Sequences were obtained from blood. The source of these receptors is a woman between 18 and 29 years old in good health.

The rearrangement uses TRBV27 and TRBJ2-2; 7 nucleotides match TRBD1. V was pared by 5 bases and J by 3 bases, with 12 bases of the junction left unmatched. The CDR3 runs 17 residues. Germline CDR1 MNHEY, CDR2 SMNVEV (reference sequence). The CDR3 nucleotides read TGTGCCAGCAGTCCATCCCCCGGACAGGTTTACACCGGGGAGCTGTTTTTT. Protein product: CASSPSPGQVYTGELFF.

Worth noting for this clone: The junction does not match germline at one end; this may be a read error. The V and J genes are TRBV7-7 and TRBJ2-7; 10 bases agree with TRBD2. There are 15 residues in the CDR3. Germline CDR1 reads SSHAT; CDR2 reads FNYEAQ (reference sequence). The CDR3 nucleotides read TGTGCTAGCAGCCCGGGACTAGCGCCCTCCTACGAGCAGTACTTC. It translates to CASSPGLAPSYEQYF.

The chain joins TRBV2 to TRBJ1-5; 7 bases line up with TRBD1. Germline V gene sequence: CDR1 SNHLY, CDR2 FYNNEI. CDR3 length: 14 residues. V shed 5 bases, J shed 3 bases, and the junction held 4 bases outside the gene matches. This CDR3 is CASSRDSLNQPQHF. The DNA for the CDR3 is TGTGCCAGCAGTAGGGACAGCCTCAATCAGCCCCAGCATTTT.

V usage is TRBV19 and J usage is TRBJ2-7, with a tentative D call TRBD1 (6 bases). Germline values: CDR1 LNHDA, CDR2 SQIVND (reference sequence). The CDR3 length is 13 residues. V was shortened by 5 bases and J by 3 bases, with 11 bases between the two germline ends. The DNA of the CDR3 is TGTGCCAGTAGTGTGGACAGTTTCTACGAGCAGTACTTC. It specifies CASSVDSFYEQYF.

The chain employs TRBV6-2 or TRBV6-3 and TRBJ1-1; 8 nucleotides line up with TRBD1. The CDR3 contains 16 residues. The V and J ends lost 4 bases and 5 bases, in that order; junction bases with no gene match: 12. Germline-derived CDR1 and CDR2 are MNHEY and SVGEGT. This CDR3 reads CASSSQTGAPRTEAFF. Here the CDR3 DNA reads TGTGCCAGCAGTTCGCAGACAGGGGCGCCACGTACTGAAGCTTTCTTT.

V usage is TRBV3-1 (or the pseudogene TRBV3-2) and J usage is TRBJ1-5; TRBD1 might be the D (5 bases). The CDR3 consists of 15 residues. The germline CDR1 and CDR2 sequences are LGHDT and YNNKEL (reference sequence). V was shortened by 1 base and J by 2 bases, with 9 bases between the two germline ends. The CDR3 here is CASSQGGWGNQPQHF. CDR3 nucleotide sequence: TGTGCCAGCAGCCAAGGGGGCTGGGGCAATCAGCCCCAGCATTTT.

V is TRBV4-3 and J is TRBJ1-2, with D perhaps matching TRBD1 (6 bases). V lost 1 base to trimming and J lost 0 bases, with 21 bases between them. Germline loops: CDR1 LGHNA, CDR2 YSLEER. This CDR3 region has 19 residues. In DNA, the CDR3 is TGCGCCAGCAGCCAAGGGTCAAAGACTGCGTGGACAGCTAACTATGGCTACACCTTC. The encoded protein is CASSQGSKTAWTANYGYTF.

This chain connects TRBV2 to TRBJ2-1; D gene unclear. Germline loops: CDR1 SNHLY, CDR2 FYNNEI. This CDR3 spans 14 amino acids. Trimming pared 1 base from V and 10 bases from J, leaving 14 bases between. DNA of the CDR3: TGTGCCAGCAGTGAAGTATCGGCGCTTCAGGAGCAGTTCTTC. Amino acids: CASSEVSALQEQFF. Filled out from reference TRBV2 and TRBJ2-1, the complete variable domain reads EPEVTQTPSHQVTQMGQEVILRCVPISNHLYFYWYRQILGQKVEFLVSFYNNEISEKSEIFDDQFSVERPDGSNFTLKIRSTKLEDSAMYFCASSEVSALQEQFFGPGTRLTVL.

CDR3 sequence reads: CASSVSAGGYNEQFF. CDR3 nucleotides: TGTGCCAGCAGCGTATCCGCGGGAGGTTACAATGAGCAGTTCTTC. The rearrangement links TRBV9 to TRBJ2-1, with 8 positions matching TRBD2. Per the germline V gene, CDR1 is SGDLS and CDR2 is YYNGEE. CDR3 size: 15 residues. Trimming cost V 1 base and J 4 bases; bases outside gene matches: 4.

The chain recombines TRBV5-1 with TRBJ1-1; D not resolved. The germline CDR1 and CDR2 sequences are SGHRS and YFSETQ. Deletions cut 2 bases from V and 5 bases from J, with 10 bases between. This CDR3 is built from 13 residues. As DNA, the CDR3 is TGCGCCAGCAGCTTAGATATGGGGACTGAAGCTTTCTTT. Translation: CASSLDMGTEAFF.

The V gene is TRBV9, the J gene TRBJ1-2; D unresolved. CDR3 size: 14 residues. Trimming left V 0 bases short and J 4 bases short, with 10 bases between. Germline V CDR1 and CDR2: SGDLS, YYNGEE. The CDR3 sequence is CASSVDSGSYGYTF. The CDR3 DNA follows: TGTGCCAGCAGCGTAGACAGTGGGAGCTATGGCTACACCTTC.

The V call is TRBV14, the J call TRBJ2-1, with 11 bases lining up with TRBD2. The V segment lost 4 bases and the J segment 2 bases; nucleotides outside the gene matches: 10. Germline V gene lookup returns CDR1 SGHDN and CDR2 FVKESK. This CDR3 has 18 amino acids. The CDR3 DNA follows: TGTGCCAGCAGCCGCGGGACTAGCGGCAGACAACCCTACAATGAGCAGTTCTTC. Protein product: CASSRGTSGRQPYNEQFF.

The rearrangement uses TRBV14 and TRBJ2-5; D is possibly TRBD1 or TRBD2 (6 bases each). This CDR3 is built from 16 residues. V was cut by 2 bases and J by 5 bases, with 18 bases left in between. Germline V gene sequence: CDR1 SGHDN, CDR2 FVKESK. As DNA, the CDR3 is TGTGCCAGCAGCCAAAGAGGGGGGCAGACTTGGGAGACCCAGTACTTC. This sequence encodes CASSQRGGQTWETQYF.

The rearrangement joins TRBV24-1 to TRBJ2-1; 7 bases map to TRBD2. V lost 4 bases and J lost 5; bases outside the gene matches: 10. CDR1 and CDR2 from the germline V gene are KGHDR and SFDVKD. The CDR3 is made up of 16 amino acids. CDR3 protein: CATSDISGSSHNEQFF. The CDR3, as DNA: TGTGCCACCAGTGACATTAGCGGGTCATCTCACAATGAGCAGTTCTTC.

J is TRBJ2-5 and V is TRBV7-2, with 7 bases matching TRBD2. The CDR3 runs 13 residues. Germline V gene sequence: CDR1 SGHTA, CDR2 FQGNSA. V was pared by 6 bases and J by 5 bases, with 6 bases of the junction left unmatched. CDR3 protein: CASSPRGTETQYF. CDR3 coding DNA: TGTGCCAGCAGTCCGCGGGGGACTGAGACCCAGTACTTC.

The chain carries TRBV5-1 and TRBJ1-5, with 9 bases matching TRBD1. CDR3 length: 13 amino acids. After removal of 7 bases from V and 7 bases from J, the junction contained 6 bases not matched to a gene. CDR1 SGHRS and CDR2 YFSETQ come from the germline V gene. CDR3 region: CASAQGAGQPQHF. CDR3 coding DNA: TGCGCCAGCGCACAGGGGGCTGGGCAGCCCCAGCATTTT.

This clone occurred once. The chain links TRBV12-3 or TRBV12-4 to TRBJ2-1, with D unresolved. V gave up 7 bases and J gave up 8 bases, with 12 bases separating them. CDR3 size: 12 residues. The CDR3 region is CASTLRLDEQFF. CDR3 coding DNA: TGTGCCAGCACTCTTAGGCTGGATGAGCAGTTCTTC.